This T cell receptor (beta chain) was recovered during a study of OX40 agonist ivuxolimab in advanced cancers. The junction had 12 bases not matched to a gene; V was cut back by 8 bases and J by 2 bases. The CDR3 spans 17 residues. CDR1 SNHLY and CDR2 FYNNEI come from the germline V gene. TCRdb keeps only in-frame clones here, not all; method: immunoSEQ multiplex PCR. This table has approximately 46,000 clones, roughly 80% appearing once. Sequences were derived from CD4+ or CD8+ T cells sorted from blood, sampled in a trial of the OX40 agonist ivuxolimab. This receptor was taken from an adult with an advanced solid tumor such as melanoma, head and neck, liver or kidney cancer. The chain uses TRBV2 and TRBJ2-6; 7 nucleotides align to TRBD1. The CDR3 here is CASSQTGYEAGANVLTF. CDR3 nucleotides: TGTGCCAGCTCACAGACAGGGTATGAGGCTGGGGCCAACGTCCTGACTTTC.